Reported below is one TCR beta chain. The repertoire was sequenced with immunoSEQ multiplex PCR; TCRdb's copy has only in-frame clones and lacks some. The sample includes some 1,100,000 clones, more than 75% of them seen just once. There are 13 residues in the CDR3. Trimming shortened V by 1 base and J by 5 bases, and 9 bases separated the two germline ends. Germline V gene data show CDR1 as SGHNT and CDR2 as YYREEE (reference sequence). This entry belongs to a study of shared clonotypes between healthy human individuals. Input material: memory CD4+ T cells from PBMCs. This sample's subset: CD45RA-negative fraction. The rearrangement links TRBV5-4 to TRBJ2-5, with D hard to call. This sequence originates from a man aged 18 to 29 in good health. Some clones in this sample may be carry-over from other donors' samples. CDR3 loop: CASSLFGVETQYF. Written as DNA, the CDR3 is TGTGCCAGCAGCTTGTTTGGGGTGGAGACCCAGTACTTC.